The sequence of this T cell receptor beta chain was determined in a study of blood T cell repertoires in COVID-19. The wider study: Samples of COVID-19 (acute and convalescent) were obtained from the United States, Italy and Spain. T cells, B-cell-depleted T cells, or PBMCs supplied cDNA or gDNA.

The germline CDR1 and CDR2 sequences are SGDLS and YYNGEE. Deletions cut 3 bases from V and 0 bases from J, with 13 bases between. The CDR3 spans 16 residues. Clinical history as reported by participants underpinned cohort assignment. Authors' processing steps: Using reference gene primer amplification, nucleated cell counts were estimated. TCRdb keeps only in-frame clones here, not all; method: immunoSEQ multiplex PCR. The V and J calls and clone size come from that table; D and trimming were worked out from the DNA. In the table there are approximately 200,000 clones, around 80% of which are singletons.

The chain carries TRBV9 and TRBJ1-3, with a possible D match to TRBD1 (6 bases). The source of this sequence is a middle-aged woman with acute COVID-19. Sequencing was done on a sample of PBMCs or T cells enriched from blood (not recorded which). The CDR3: CASSARQAISGNTIYF. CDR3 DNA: TGTGCCAGCAGCGCTCGACAGGCAATCTCTGGAAACACCATATATTTT.